A single sample is the source of the 17 T cell receptor beta chains below, sequenced in a study of blood T cells in healthy people across ages (dated by TCRdb to between 2014 and 2016). Receptor libraries were prepared by 5' RACE. The sequencer listed for this sample is Illumina HiSeq 2500. A second PCR of roughly 6 to 11 cycles was run with a J-beta primer mix and a sample-barcoded 5' primer. TCRdb reanalyzed the raw reads on its own, using fastp at Q25 for trimming and MiXCR for clone calling, and kept in-frame beta chains. Under each unique CDR3 protein, matching rows form one entry showing the most common genes and DNA. The sample contains over a million distinct CDR3 sequences, about 45% of them found a single time. 4% of the sample is taken by the ten largest. The sample taken for sequencing was blood. These receptors were obtained from a woman under 30 in good health.

This clonotype was seen a few times. The chain carries TRBV7-6 and TRBJ1-1; unclear D gene. Germline CDR1 and CDR2: SGHVS and FNYEAQ. This CDR3 is 17 amino acids long. The V end was cut by 1 base, the J end by 0 bases, with 15 bases between. The CDR3 nucleotides are TGTGCCAGCAGCTTAGGGTTTGGCGAAGGGTTGAACACTGAAGCTTTCTTT. Translated, it gives CASSLGFGEGLNTEAFF.

This clonotype showed up just a few times. The chain joins TRBV12-2 to TRBJ2-3. TRBV12-2 is labeled a pseudogene. The length of the CDR3 is 9 residues. CDR3 residues: CQSTDTQYF. CDR3 nucleotides: TGTCAGAGCACAGATACGCAGTATTTT.

The J gene is TRBJ2-1, the V gene TRBV6-2 or TRBV6-3; 11 bases match TRBD1. The J call could be wrong; TRBJ2-7 is a better fit for the DNA end. This CDR3 comprises 16 residues. The V gene's germline CDR1 is MNHEY and CDR2 SVGEGT. CDR3 nucleotide sequence: TGTGCCAGCAGTTACTCGATTGGACAGGGGGCGAATGAGCAGTACTTC. The encoded protein is CASSYSIGQGANEQYF.

This clonotype was seen many times. The DNA is omitted, as the CDR3 cannot be located on it reliably, and the CDR3 follows TCRdb's listing. The V call is TRBV28, the J call TRBJ1-2. In germline, CDR1 is MDHEN, CDR2 SYDVKM. The CDR3 has 16 amino acids, counting both end residues. The CDR3 loop reads CASSTFLAQGGYGYTF.

The J gene is TRBJ2-7, the V gene TRBV28; 8 bases are shared with TRBD2. CDR1 is MDHEN, CDR2 SYDVKM, per germline. With V trimmed by 7 bases and J by 0 bases, 8 bases remained unmatched. This CDR3 region has 15 residues. CDR3 sequence (DNA): TGTGCCAGCAACCCCCGGGGGGGCACCTCCTACGAGCAGTACTTC. Protein: CASNPRGGTSYEQYF.

The CDR3 spells CASSLPSGGHISNYGYTF. For the CDR3, the DNA is TGTGCCAGCAGTTTGCCCTCTGGGGGACATATCTCTAACTATGGCTACACCTTC. The chain carries TRBV5-6 and TRBJ1-2; possible D gene TRBD1, 6 bases. Germline V gene lookup returns CDR1 SGHDT and CDR2 YYEEEE. The length of the CDR3 is 18 residues. Trimming took 5 bases from V and 0 from J, leaving 23 bases between them.

This chain uses TRBV29-1 with TRBJ2-5, with 8 bases aligning to TRBD1. V dropped 4 bases and J dropped 5; count of bases not matched to a gene: 9. The length of the CDR3 is 14 residues. Germline-derived CDR1 and CDR2 are SQVTM and ANQGSEA. CDR3 sequence reads: CSVGRGQVGETQYF. In nucleotides, the CDR3 is TGCAGCGTTGGCCGGGGACAGGTCGGTGAGACCCAGTACTTC.

CDR3 loop: CASSSRPTGRETQYF. The CDR3 nucleotides are TGTGCCAGCAGTTCGAGACCGACAGGTCGGGAGACCCAGTACTTC. The V call is TRBV27, the J call TRBJ2-5; possibly TRBD1 for D (6 bases). The CDR3 runs 15 residues. The V end lost 4 bases, the J end lost 5 bases, and 17 bases lay between the germline ends. Per the germline V gene, CDR1 is MNHEY and CDR2 is SMNVEV (reference sequence).

This chain connects TRBV6-1 to TRBJ2-7; 7 bases line up with TRBD1. Germline CDR1 is MNHNS and CDR2 is SASEGT. The CDR3 has 14 residues. V was clipped by 5 bases and J by 3 bases; unmatched bases: 7. The CDR3 region has the DNA TGTGCCAGCAGTTGGGACAGAGAAGTCTACGAGCAGTACTTC. Protein product: CASSWDREVYEQYF.

The rearrangement joins TRBV28 to TRBJ1-5, with D perhaps TRBD1 (5 bases). CDR3 length equals 12 residues. The germline gives CDR1 MDHEN, CDR2 SYDVKM. V dropped 8 bases and J dropped 1 base, with 6 bases sitting between them. Here the CDR3 DNA reads TGTGCCAGCGGGGGGAGCAATCAGCCCCAGCATTTT. Its translation: CASGGSNQPQHF.

This chain links TRBV10-3 with TRBJ2-7; 11 nucleotides match TRBD2. With 6 bases clipped from V and 2 bases from J, the junction kept 6 bases outside the gene matches. The CDR3 is 15 residues long. Germline values: CDR1 ENHRY, CDR2 SYGVKD. The CDR3 sequence is CAISQGSGGAYEQYF. The CDR3 coding sequence is TGTGCCATCAGCCAAGGTAGCGGGGGGGCCTACGAGCAGTACTTC.

The V gene is TRBV7-3, the J gene TRBJ1-4; a possible D gene is TRBD1 (6 bases). V was trimmed by 5 bases and J by 5 bases, leaving 15 bases between them. This CDR3 contains 15 residues. The V gene's germline CDR1 is SGHTA and CDR2 FQGTGA. CDR3 sequence (DNA): TGTGCCAGCAGCCCGGGACATGGGCCGAATGAAAAACTGTTTTTT. It codes for CASSPGHGPNEKLFF.

This chain uses TRBV20-1 with TRBJ2-7; 9 nucleotides agree with TRBD2. Looked up from germline, CDR1 is DFQATT and CDR2 is SNEGSKA (reference sequence). Trimming at V came to 2 bases and at J to 0 bases, leaving 5 bases not matched to a gene. This CDR3 region has 15 residues. CDR3 sequence: CSARLAGRDSYEQYF. CDR3 DNA: TGCAGTGCTAGACTAGCGGGACGGGACTCCTACGAGCAGTACTTC.

This clonotype has more than one count but fewer than ten. The chain couples TRBV5-6 to TRBJ2-2; 7 bases agree with TRBD1. Germline assignment: CDR1 SGHDT and CDR2 YYEEEE. The CDR3 is 16 amino acids. V lost 4 bases to trimming and J lost 1 base; unmatched junction nucleotides: 7. CDR3 sequence: CASSHSGTENTGELFF. The DNA of the CDR3 is TGTGCCAGCAGCCATTCCGGGACAGAGAACACCGGGGAGCTGTTTTTT.

The chain carries TRBV12-3 or TRBV12-4 and TRBJ2-1; the D gene is possibly TRBD2 (5 bases). Trimming shortened V by 7 bases and J by 4 bases, and 26 bases separated the two germline ends. This CDR3 is built from 18 residues. The CDR3 DNA reads TGTGCCAGCAACATCGGGAACTTAGCCGGTTACCTTTACAATGAGCAGTTCTTC. Protein product: CASNIGNLAGYLYNEQFF.

This clonotype came up a few times. J is TRBJ2-7 and V is TRBV11-2; D unclear. Germline lookup yields CDR1 SGHAT and CDR2 FQNNGV. Deletions cut 5 bases from V and 6 bases from J, with 11 bases between. The CDR3 consists of 12 residues. DNA of the CDR3: TGTGCCAGCAGCCTGGACCCGCGCGAGCAGTACTTC. Residues: CASSLDPREQYF. Looking up the rest from reference TRBV11-2 and TRBJ2-7 gives the full variable domain: EAGVAQSPRYKIIEKRQSVAFWCNPISGHATLYWYQQILGQGPKLLIQFQNNGVVDDSQLPKDRFSAERLKGVDSTLKIQPAKLEDSAVYLCASSLDPREQYFGPGTRLTVT.

CDR3 sequence (DNA): TGCAGTGCTCCCCAGGGCGGGTATGGCTACACCTTC. Translated: CSAPQGGYGYTF. The rearrangement joins TRBV20-1 to TRBJ1-2; possibly TRBD1 for D (5 bases). This CDR3 spans 12 amino acids. Germline lookup yields CDR1 DFQATT and CDR2 SNEGSKA (reference sequence). The V end lost 5 bases, the J end lost 5 bases, and 12 bases lay between the germline ends.